One and the same sample provided the 10 T cell receptor beta chains below, sequenced in a study of B cell selection in AIRE deficiency. The regulatory T cell sort gate was CD4+CD25hiCD127low/negative. TCRdb's table, derived via immunoSEQ multiplex PCR, lists solely in-frame clones and lacks some. The sample carries about 14,000 clones, about 92% recorded once. The sample comprised Tregs sorted from PBMCs. These receptors were taken from a human donor with AIRE deficiency.

The genes are TRBV11-1 and TRBJ2-3; D remains unclear. CDR3 size: 14 residues. Trimming removed 3 bases from V and 2 bases from J, with 9 bases in between. Germline V gene lookup returns CDR1 SGHAT and CDR2 FQDESV (reference sequence). The CDR3 sequence is CASSFQAITDTQYF. The CDR3 DNA follows: TGTGCCAGCAGCTTTCAGGCGATCACAGATACGCAGTATTTT.

The chain is built from TRBV7-3 and TRBJ2-2; possibly TRBD1 for D (6 bases). CDR1 and CDR2 (germline): SGHTA, FQGTGA. V was clipped by 6 bases and J by 0 bases, with 11 bases between them. The CDR3 is 15 amino acids. This CDR3 reads CASRSDRSNTGELFF. In nucleotides, the CDR3 is TGTGCCAGCAGGTCCGACAGGTCGAACACCGGGGAGCTGTTTTTT.

CDR3 protein: CASSRDRYEQYF. CDR3 DNA: TGTGCCAGCTCTCGGGACAGGTACGAGCAGTACTTC. This rearrangement joins TRBV18 to TRBJ2-5; 8 bases are shared with TRBD1. The J call is uncertain, as TRBJ2-7 better fits the DNA end. The CDR3 is made up of 12 amino acids. Germline loops: CDR1 KGHSH, CDR2 LQKENI.

This chain connects TRBV5-1 to TRBJ1-2; D uncertain. Germline V gene lookup returns CDR1 SGHRS and CDR2 YFSETQ. V was pared by 3 bases and J by 7 bases, with 10 bases between. The CDR3 has 12 residues. This CDR3 is CASSSGDGGYTF. CDR3 DNA: TGCGCCAGCAGCTCCGGCGACGGTGGCTACACCTTC.

Only one count was recorded for this clone. The chain couples TRBV19 to TRBJ2-5; 10 nucleotides match TRBD2. Germline V gene lookup returns CDR1 LNHDA and CDR2 SQIVND (reference sequence). The CDR3 is 14 residues long. Unmatched junction bases numbered 3, after V lost 4 bases and J lost 4 bases. The CDR3 sequence: CASSRLAGAETQYF. CDR3 nucleotide sequence: TGTGCCAGTAGTAGGCTAGCGGGAGCAGAGACCCAGTACTTC.

The V and J genes are TRBV5-1 and TRBJ2-7, with 12 bases aligning to TRBD2. Per germline, CDR1 SGHRS and CDR2 YFSETQ. The CDR3 extends over 14 amino acids. With V trimmed by 5 bases and J by 4 bases, 4 bases remained unmatched. CDR3 sequence: CASRRLAGAYEQYF. CDR3 in DNA: TGCGCCAGCAGACGACTAGCGGGAGCTTACGAGCAGTACTTC.

This rearrangement joins TRBV7-2 to TRBJ2-1, with 11 bases matching TRBD2. The junction had 9 bases not matched to a gene; V was cut back by 1 base and J by 10 bases. This CDR3 has 16 residues. CDR1 SGHTA and CDR2 FQGNSA come from the germline V gene. The CDR3 loop reads CASSLGGLAVPGEQFF. The CDR3 nucleotides read TGTGCCAGCAGCTTAGGGGGACTAGCGGTCCCAGGGGAGCAGTTCTTC. The whole variable domain, remainder taken from reference TRBV7-2 and TRBJ2-1, is GAGVSQSPSNKVTEKGKDVELRCDPISGHTALYWYRQSLGQGLEFLIYFQGNSAPDKSGLPSDRFSAERTGGSVSTLTIQRTQQEDSAVYLCASSLGGLAVPGEQFFGPGTRLTVL.

The V and J genes are TRBV27 and TRBJ2-7; 10 bases are a match to TRBD1. V was pared by 2 bases and J by 2 bases, with 0 bases of the junction left unmatched. CDR3 length: 14 residues. Germline loops: CDR1 MNHEY, CDR2 SMNVEV (reference sequence). CDR3 in DNA: TGTGCCAGCAGTTTAGACAGGGGGCCCTACGAGCAGTACTTC. Protein sequence: CASSLDRGPYEQYF.

This chain links TRBV5-6 with TRBJ1-1; D call uncertain. V was trimmed by 4 bases and J by 1 base, leaving 20 bases between them. CDR1 and CDR2 from the germline V gene are SGHDT and YYEEEE. This CDR3 is 17 amino acids long. CDR3 loop: CASSPRSEVRTNTEAFF. DNA of the CDR3: TGTGCCAGCAGCCCCCGGAGCGAGGTACGGACGAACACTGAAGCTTTCTTT.

The V and J genes are TRBV28 and TRBJ1-2; maybe TRBD1 (6 bases). Trimming left V 3 bases short and J 1 base short, with 12 bases between. The CDR3 runs to 15 residues. Germline V gene data show CDR1 as MDHEN and CDR2 as SYDVKM. CDR3 amino acids: CASSLGGLINYGYTF. For the CDR3, the DNA is TGTGCCAGCAGTTTGGGGGGGCTAATTAACTATGGCTACACCTTC.